Below are 20 T cell receptor beta chains sequenced from a single sample in a study of graft-versus-host responses after intestinal transplantation. These receptors' antigens are unknown. Data came from immunoSEQ multiplex PCR; TCRdb stores just in-frame clones and leaves some out. The sample includes about 100,000 clones, 75% to 95% of them seen just once. This specimen was unstimulated CD8+ T cells sorted from spleen or lymph node cells, taken before intestinal transplant. Receptors were obtained from a human donor who received an intestinal transplant.

The chain links TRBV9 to TRBJ2-3; D ambiguous. Trimming removed 0 bases at V and 0 bases at J, with 11 bases between. Germline V lookup: CDR1 SGDLS, CDR2 YYNGEE. CDR3 length: 16 amino acids. The CDR3 sequence is CASSVALAYSTDTQYF. CDR3 DNA sequence: TGTGCCAGCAGCGTAGCTCTGGCATATAGCACAGATACGCAGTATTTT.

On this clone itself: A read error may produce the germline difference seen at one junction end. The chain has TRBV5-6 and TRBJ2-5; TRBD2 matches 9 bases. The CDR3 is made up of 14 amino acids. Germline V CDR1 and CDR2: SGHDT, YYEEEE. DNA for the CDR3: TGTGCCAGCAAAAACGGACTAGCGCAAGGGACCCAGTACTTC. It encodes CASKNGLAQGTQYF. The variable domain in full, completed from reference TRBV5-6 and TRBJ2-5, reads DAGVTQSPTHLIKTRGQQVTLRCSPKSGHDTVSWYQQALGQGPQFIFQYYEEEERQRGNFPDRFSGHQFPNYSSELNVNALLLGDSALYLCASKNGLAQGTQYFGPGTRLLVL.

The V call is TRBV4-1, the J call TRBJ2-3; TRBD2 agrees at 12 bases. The V gene's germline CDR1 is MGHRA and CDR2 YSYEKL. V was pared by 3 bases and J by 3 bases, with 7 bases of the junction left unmatched. The CDR3 is 17 residues long. The CDR3 bases are TGCGCCAGCAGCCAGGTACTAGCGGGGGGATGGACAGATACGCAGTATTTT. Its protein is CASSQVLAGGWTDTQYF.

This chain uses TRBV5-4 with TRBJ2-5; 8 bases line up with TRBD2. This CDR3 contains 16 residues. Germline V CDR1 and CDR2: SGHNT, YYREEE (reference sequence). The ends lost 4 bases at V and 4 bases at J; junction bases unmatched: 12. CDR3 DNA: TGTGCCAGCAGCCTCCCGGGTCGGGGGGGTCGAGAGACCCAGTACTTC. This translates into CASSLPGRGGRETQYF.

CDR3 coding DNA: TGTGCCAGCAGCTTAGAATCCGGGCCGTACAATGAGCAGTTCTTC. It yields the protein CASSLESGPYNEQFF. The chain combines TRBV11-2 with TRBJ2-1; the D is unclear. Trimming shortened V by 0 bases and J by 4 bases, and 10 bases separated the two germline ends. This CDR3 region has 15 residues. Germline lookup yields CDR1 SGHAT and CDR2 FQNNGV.

The chain joins TRBV10-2 to TRBJ1-2; D is possibly TRBD1 (5 bases). The CDR3 consists of 14 residues. V was pared by 3 bases and J by 4 bases, with 12 bases between. Germline V gives CDR1 WSHSY, CDR2 SAAADI. The chain's CDR3 is CASSELQGTYGYTF. CDR3 bases: TGCGCCAGCAGTGAACTCCAGGGCACCTATGGCTACACCTTC.

The table lists this clone with a count of one. The V call is TRBV12-5, the J call TRBJ2-1; D gene ambiguous. CDR1 is LGHNT and CDR2 is FRNRAP in the germline V gene. Trimming removed 3 bases from V and 5 bases from J, with 5 bases in between. There are 12 residues in the CDR3. The CDR3 sequence: CASGLKDNEQFF. As DNA, the CDR3 is TGTGCTAGTGGTTTAAAAGACAATGAGCAGTTCTTC.

The rearrangement joins TRBV6-5 to TRBJ2-7; TRBD2 aligns across 12 bases. The CDR3 runs to 15 residues. CDR1 and CDR2 (germline): MNHEY, SVGAGI. The junction had 3 bases not matched to a gene; V was cut back by 5 bases and J by 1 base. The CDR3 bases are TGTGCCAGCAGTACCGGACTAGCGGGGTCCTACGAGCAGTACTTC. This translates into CASSTGLAGSYEQYF.

The CDR3 DNA reads TGTGCCAGCAGTTACCGCGGGGGGGACACAGATACGCAGTATTTT. This translates into CASSYRGGDTDTQYF. The chain carries TRBV6-5 and TRBJ2-3; 9 bases line up with TRBD2. The CDR3 contains 15 residues. Germline trimming cut 2 bases from V and 2 bases from J; bases unmatched to any gene: 2. Germline lookup yields CDR1 MNHEY and CDR2 SVGAGI.

The chain recombines TRBV6-5 with TRBJ2-5; 9 nucleotides match TRBD2. The J call could be wrong; TRBJ2-7 is a better fit for the DNA end. This CDR3 comprises 14 residues. Germline CDR1 and CDR2: MNHEY and SVGAGI. CDR3 DNA: TGTGCCAGCAGTCAAGGACTAGCGCGGGCCGAGCAGTACTTC. Translation gives CASSQGLARAEQYF.

V is TRBV12-5 and J is TRBJ2-5; D remains unclear. The CDR3 covers 13 residues. V was shortened by 7 bases and J by 4 bases, with 13 bases between the two germline ends. Germline V CDR1 and CDR2: LGHNT, FRNRAP. The CDR3 DNA is TGTGCTAGTGTCCTTTACACTGGAGAGACCCAGTACTTC. It is translated as CASVLYTGETQYF.

This chain's CDR3 is CASSLWLAGVEAFF. The CDR3 bases are TGCGCCAGCAGCTTGTGGTTGGCCGGGGTTGAAGCTTTCTTT. The chain employs TRBV5-1 and TRBJ1-1; no firm D call. CDR3 size: 14 residues. The V end lost 1 base, the J end lost 7 bases, and 14 bases lay between the germline ends. Per germline, CDR1 SGHRS and CDR2 YFSETQ.

V usage is TRBV4-2 and J usage is TRBJ2-7; 8 bases align to TRBD2. Germline values: CDR1 LGHNA, CDR2 YNFKEQ. The CDR3 is made up of 16 amino acids. With 2 bases clipped from V and 4 bases from J, the junction kept 10 bases outside the gene matches. The CDR3 loop reads CASSQILREGSYEQYF. The CDR3 DNA reads as TGTGCCAGCAGCCAAATCCTACGGGAGGGTAGTTACGAGCAGTACTTC.

The sample holds one count of this clone. This chain links TRBV9 with TRBJ2-1; no definite D call. V was clipped by 3 bases and J by 7 bases, with 11 bases between them. Germline loops: CDR1 SGDLS, CDR2 YYNGEE. CDR3 length: 13 residues. Written as DNA, the CDR3 is TGTGCCAGCAGCGAGGCGACCGGGAATGAGCAGTTCTTC. Its protein is CASSEATGNEQFF.

V gene TRBV11-2 combines with J gene TRBJ1-2, with D hard to call. Germline CDR1 and CDR2: SGHAT and FQNNGV. Trimming cost V 1 base and J 4 bases, with 10 bases left between them. The CDR3 loop spans 14 amino acids. The CDR3: CASSLVTAPYGYTF. CDR3 bases: TGTGCCAGCAGCTTAGTAACAGCCCCCTATGGCTACACCTTC.

The chain combines TRBV7-9 with TRBJ2-1; 7 bases are shared with TRBD1. V lost 7 bases and J lost 2; bases outside the gene matches: 5. There are 14 residues in the CDR3. Germline values: CDR1 SEHNR, CDR2 FQNEAQ (reference sequence). CDR3 in DNA: TGTGCCAGCATCGACAGGGTTGCCTACAATGAGCAGTTCTTC. It specifies CASIDRVAYNEQFF.

The gene calls are TRBV7-3 and TRBJ2-1; possible D gene TRBD1, 5 bases. Germline lookup yields CDR1 SGHTA and CDR2 FQGTGA. V was pared by 2 bases and J by 5 bases, with 13 bases between. This CDR3 comprises 15 residues. The CDR3 here is CASSLFAGLDNEQFF. DNA of the CDR3: TGTGCCAGCAGCTTATTTGCAGGGCTAGACAATGAGCAGTTCTTC.

V usage is TRBV6-6 and J usage is TRBJ1-2; 9 bases are a match to TRBD1. CDR3 length: 14 amino acids. J gave up 6 bases and V 0 bases, and 2 bases lay outside the gene matches. Per germline, CDR1 MNHNY and CDR2 SVGAGI (reference sequence). The CDR3 sequence is CASSYSDRGDGYTF. The DNA for the CDR3 is TGTGCCAGCAGTTACTCGGACAGGGGTGATGGCTACACCTTC.

The chain recombines TRBV11-2 with TRBJ2-7, with D possibly being TRBD1 (6 bases). In germline, CDR1 is SGHAT, CDR2 FQNNGV. The ends were cut back, 5 bases at V and 7 bases at J, with 18 bases in the middle. CDR3 length equals 14 residues. CDR3 nucleotide sequence: TGTGCCAGCAGCGAGCAGGGGCCGATTCGGGAGCAGTACTTC. Translation gives CASSEQGPIREQYF. Together with reference TRBV11-2 and TRBJ2-7, the CDR3 gives the full variable domain: EAGVAQSPRYKIIEKRQSVAFWCNPISGHATLYWYQQILGQGPKLLIQFQNNGVVDDSQLPKDRFSAERLKGVDSTLKIQPAKLEDSAVYLCASSEQGPIREQYFGPGTRLTVT.

This sequence joins TRBV10-3 and TRBJ2-2; TRBD2 agrees at 15 bases. This CDR3 has 17 residues. V dropped 2 bases and J dropped 5; count of bases not matched to a gene: 3. Germline CDR1 is ENHRY and CDR2 is SYGVKD. CDR3 in DNA: TGTGCCATCAGTGAGGGGGGGACTAGCGGGAGGACCGGGGAGCTGTTTTTT. Protein sequence: CAISEGGTSGRTGELFF.